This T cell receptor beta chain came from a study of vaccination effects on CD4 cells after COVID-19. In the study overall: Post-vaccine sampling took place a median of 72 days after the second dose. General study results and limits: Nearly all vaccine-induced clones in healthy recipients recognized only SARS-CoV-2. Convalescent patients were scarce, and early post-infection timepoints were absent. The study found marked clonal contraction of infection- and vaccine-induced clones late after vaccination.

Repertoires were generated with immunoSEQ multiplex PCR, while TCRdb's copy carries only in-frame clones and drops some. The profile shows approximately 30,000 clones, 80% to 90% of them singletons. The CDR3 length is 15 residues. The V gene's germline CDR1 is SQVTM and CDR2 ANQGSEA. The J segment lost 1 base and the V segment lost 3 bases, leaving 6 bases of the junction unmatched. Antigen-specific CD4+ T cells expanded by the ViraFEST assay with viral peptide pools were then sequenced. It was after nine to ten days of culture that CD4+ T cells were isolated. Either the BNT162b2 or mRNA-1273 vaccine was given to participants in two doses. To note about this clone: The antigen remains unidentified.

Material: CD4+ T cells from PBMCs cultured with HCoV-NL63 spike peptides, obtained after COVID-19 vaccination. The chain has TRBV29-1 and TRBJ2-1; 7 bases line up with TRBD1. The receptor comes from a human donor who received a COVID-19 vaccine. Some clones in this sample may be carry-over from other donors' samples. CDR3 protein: CSVDGSRGSYNEQFF. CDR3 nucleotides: TGCAGCGTTGATGGCTCCAGGGGGTCCTACAATGAGCAGTTCTTC.